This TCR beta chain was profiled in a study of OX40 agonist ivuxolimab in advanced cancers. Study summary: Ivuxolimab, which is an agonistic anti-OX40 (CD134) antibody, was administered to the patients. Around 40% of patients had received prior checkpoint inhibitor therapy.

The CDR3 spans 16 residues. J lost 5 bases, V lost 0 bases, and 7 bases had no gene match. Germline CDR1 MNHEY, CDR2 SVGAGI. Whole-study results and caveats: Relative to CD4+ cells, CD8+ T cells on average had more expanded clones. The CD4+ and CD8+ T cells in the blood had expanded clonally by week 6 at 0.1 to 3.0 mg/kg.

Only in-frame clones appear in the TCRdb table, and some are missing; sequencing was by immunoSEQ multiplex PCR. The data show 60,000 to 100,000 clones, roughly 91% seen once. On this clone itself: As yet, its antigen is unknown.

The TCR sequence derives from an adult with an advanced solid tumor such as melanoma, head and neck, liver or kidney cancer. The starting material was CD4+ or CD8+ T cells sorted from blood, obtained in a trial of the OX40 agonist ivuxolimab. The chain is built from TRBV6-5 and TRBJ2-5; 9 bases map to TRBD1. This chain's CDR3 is CASSYSTGGVRETQYF. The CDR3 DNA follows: TGTGCCAGCAGTTACTCGACAGGGGGTGTCAGGGAGACCCAGTACTTC.